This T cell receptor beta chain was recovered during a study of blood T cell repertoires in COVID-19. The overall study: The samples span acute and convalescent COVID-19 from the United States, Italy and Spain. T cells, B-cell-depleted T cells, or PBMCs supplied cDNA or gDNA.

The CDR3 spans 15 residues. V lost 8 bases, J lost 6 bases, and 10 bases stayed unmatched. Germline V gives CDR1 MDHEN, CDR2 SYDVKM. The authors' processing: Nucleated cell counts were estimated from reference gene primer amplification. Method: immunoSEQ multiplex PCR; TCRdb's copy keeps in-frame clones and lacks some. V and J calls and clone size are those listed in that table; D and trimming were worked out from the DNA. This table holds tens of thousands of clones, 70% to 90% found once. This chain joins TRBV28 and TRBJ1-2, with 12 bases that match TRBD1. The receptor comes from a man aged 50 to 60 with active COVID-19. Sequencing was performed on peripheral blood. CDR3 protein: CASLVRGQGANGYTF. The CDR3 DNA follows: TGTGCCAGCTTGGTAAGGGGACAGGGGGCGAATGGCTACACCTTC.